One sample yielded the 21 T cell receptor beta chains listed below, sequenced in a study of neurological immune-mediated disorders. Via MiXCR, TCRdb re-called the 5' RACE reads, giving one row per CDR3 protein. Of 90,000 to 100,000 distinct CDR3 sequences listed, roughly 3.5% are singletons. Sequences were obtained from PBMCs. The receptors were gathered from a woman between 18 and 30 years old with multiple sclerosis.

V is TRBV5-1 and J is TRBJ1-6, with 9 bases fitting TRBD1. J was trimmed by 8 bases and V by 4 bases; bases with no gene match: 7. This CDR3 is built from 15 residues. The V gene's germline CDR1 is SGHRS and CDR2 YFSETQ. CDR3 coding DNA: TGCGCCAGCAGCAAGGGACAGGGCGAATATTCACCCCTCCACTTT. It encodes CASSKGQGEYSPLHF.

This clonotype was seen repeatedly, ten times or more. The V call is TRBV7-9, the J call TRBJ2-1; 7 bases map to TRBD2. The V gene's germline CDR1 is SEHNR and CDR2 FQNEAQ (reference sequence). The V segment lost 6 bases and the J segment 7 bases; nucleotides outside the gene matches: 3. The CDR3 contains 12 residues. This CDR3 reads CASSRSGNEQFF. CDR3 coding DNA: TGTGCCAGCAGTCGTAGCGGGAATGAGCAGTTCTTC.

The chain joins TRBV7-9 to TRBJ2-5; weak D call: TRBD1 (5 bases). The CDR3 runs to 15 residues. The V end lost 5 bases, the J end lost 3 bases, and 16 bases lay between the germline ends. Germline assignment: CDR1 SEHNR and CDR2 FQNEAQ (reference sequence). The CDR3 nucleotides read TGTGCCAGCAGCCCCCCGGGCAGGGTGGAAGAGACCCAGTACTTC. This sequence encodes CASSPPGRVEETQYF. Using reference TRBV7-9 and TRBJ2-5 for the parts outside the CDR3, the full variable domain is DTGVSQNPRHKITKRGQNVTFRCDPISEHNRLYWYRQTLGQGPEFLTYFQNEAQLEKSRLLSDRFSAERPKGSFSTLEIQRTEQGDSAMYLCASSPPGRVEETQYFGPGTRLLVL.

The sample holds many counts of this clonotype. V and J are TRBV7-2 and TRBJ2-5; 14 bases are shared with TRBD2. The CDR3 spans 16 residues. V dropped 1 base and J dropped 5; count of bases not matched to a gene: 3. CDR1 SGHTA and CDR2 FQGNSA come from the germline V gene. CDR3 amino acids: CASSLGGTSGSETQYF. In DNA, the CDR3 is TGTGCCAGCAGCTTAGGAGGGACTAGCGGGAGTGAGACCCAGTACTTC.

Ten or more counts support this clonotype. The chain combines TRBV29-1 with TRBJ2-7, with TRBD2 as a possible D gene (6 bases). Germline-derived CDR1 and CDR2 are SQVTM and ANQGSEA. The V end lost 6 bases, the J end lost 1 base, and 16 bases lay between the germline ends. There are 14 residues in the CDR3. CDR3 sequence reads: CSVGPSVLSYEQYF. DNA for the CDR3: TGCAGCGTCGGCCCTAGCGTCCTTTCCTACGAGCAGTACTTC.

This clonotype was counted only a few times. Since a much larger clone is just one base distant, this may be a read error. V usage is TRBV5-1 and J usage is TRBJ1-1, with TRBD1 matching 7 bases. Losses at the gene ends were 0 bases for V and 6 bases for J; bases not matched to a gene: 5. There are 14 residues in the CDR3. In germline, CDR1 is SGHRS, CDR2 YFSETQ. The CDR3 nucleotides are TGCGCCAGCAGCTTGGTTAAGCAGGGGGCTGAAGCTTTCTTT. Protein: CASSLVKQGAEAFF.

This clonotype was observed at least ten times. The V and J genes are TRBV5-4 and TRBJ1-6, with 8 bases matching TRBD1. With V trimmed by 4 bases and J by 9 bases, 15 bases remained unmatched. The CDR3 sequence is 17 residues long. Germline-derived CDR1 and CDR2 are SGHNT and YYREEE (reference sequence). CDR3 sequence (DNA): TGTGCCAGCAGCCGCCGACAGGGGACTTTTATTGGTTCACCCCTCCACTTT. Its protein product is CASSRRQGTFIGSPLHF.

This clonotype was picked up many times. For the CDR3, the DNA is TGTGCCAGCAGACCCGGGACAGTGAGTCAGCCCCAGCATTTT. This sequence encodes CASRPGTVSQPQHF. The chain employs TRBV6-6 and TRBJ1-5, with 7 bases lining up with TRBD1. In germline, CDR1 is MNHNY, CDR2 SVGAGI (reference sequence). The V gene end was trimmed by 6 bases and the J gene end by 6 bases; junction bases not matched to a gene: 8. The CDR3 runs 14 residues.

In its sample, this clonotype was seen many times. The genes are TRBV14 and TRBJ2-7; D unresolved. This CDR3 has 11 residues. Germline CDR1 SGHDN, CDR2 FVKESK. Trimming took off 4 bases at V and 5 bases at J, with 6 bases between the two ends. As DNA, the CDR3 is TGTGCCAGCAGCCTGGGAAACGAGCAGTACTTC. Translated: CASSLGNEQYF.

This clonotype was seen more than once but under ten times. The V call is TRBV20-1, the J call TRBJ2-7, with a weak D call TRBD1 (5 bases). Trimming took off 5 bases at V and 2 bases at J, with 7 bases between the two ends. Germline CDR1 reads DFQATT; CDR2 reads SNEGSKA (reference sequence). The CDR3 runs to 11 residues. CDR3 region: CSAAGTYEQYF. For the CDR3, the DNA is TGCAGTGCTGCAGGGACCTACGAGCAGTACTTC.

This clonotype was counted ten times or more. The chain is built from TRBV10-3 and TRBJ2-1; D might be TRBD2 (5 bases). The CDR3 covers 16 residues. Germline lookup yields CDR1 ENHRY and CDR2 SYGVKD. V lost 0 bases to trimming and J lost 0 bases, with 9 bases between them. The CDR3 bases are TGTGCCATCAGTGAGTCTAGCGCGAGCTCCTACAATGAGCAGTTCTTC. It codes for CAISESSASSYNEQFF.

This clonotype was picked up many times. The chain is built from TRBV5-1 and TRBJ2-2; D tentatively fits TRBD1 or TRBD2 (5 bases each). Trimming shortened V by 6 bases and J by 2 bases, and 11 bases separated the two germline ends. CDR3 length equals 14 residues. Germline loops: CDR1 SGHRS, CDR2 YFSETQ. The CDR3 sequence: CASIRDLNTGELFF. The CDR3 bases are TGCGCCAGCATTAGGGACCTAAACACCGGGGAGCTGTTTTTT. Together with reference TRBV5-1 and TRBJ2-2, the CDR3 gives the full variable domain: KAGVTQTPRYLIKTRGQQVTLSCSPISGHRSVSWYQQTPGQGLQFLFEYFSETQRNKGNFPGRFSGRQFSNSRSEMNVSTLELGDSALYLCASIRDLNTGELFFGEGSRLTVL.

The chain combines TRBV29-1 with TRBJ2-1; D call uncertain. V was cut by 4 bases and J by 5 bases, with 3 bases left in between. CDR1 and CDR2 (germline): SQVTM, ANQGSEA. The CDR3 spans 10 residues. The CDR3 spells CSVANNEQFF. The CDR3 region has the DNA TGCAGCGTTGCTAACAATGAGCAGTTCTTC.

This clonotype was detected a few times. The rearrangement uses TRBV30 and TRBJ2-5, with a weak D call TRBD1 (6 bases). The V gene's germline CDR1 is GTSNPN and CDR2 SVGIG (reference sequence). CDR3 length: 15 amino acids. Deletions cut 4 bases from V and 5 bases from J, with 20 bases between. Written as DNA, the CDR3 is TGTGCCTGGACCCCCGGTCAACTAAGGGGGGAGACCCAGTACTTC. Translation gives CAWTPGQLRGETQYF.

Comment on this clonotype: Its ends do not fully match the called genes, so a read error is possible. The V gene is TRBV7-9, the J gene TRBJ1-1, with D possibly TRBD1 on 5 matching bases. This CDR3 contains 12 residues. Looked up from germline, CDR1 is SEHNR and CDR2 is FQNEAQ (reference sequence). The CDR3 DNA reads as TGTGCCAGCAGCTTAGAAGGGACGGCCGGAACGTTT. The encoded protein is CASSLEGTAGTF.

The table lists this clonotype with many counts. The chain recombines TRBV20-1 with TRBJ1-1; 7 bases fit TRBD1. The CDR3 length is 16 residues. Unmatched junction bases numbered 12, after V lost 5 bases and J lost 0 bases. Germline V CDR1 and CDR2: DFQATT, SNEGSKA (reference sequence). The CDR3 nucleotides read TGCAGTGCTGGGGACAGATGGGTCTCCATGAACACTGAAGCTTTCTTT. Translation gives CSAGDRWVSMNTEAFF.

In its sample, this clonotype was seen many times. V is TRBV7-8 and J is TRBJ2-3, with TRBD1 as a possible D gene (6 bases). Trimming shortened V by 5 bases and J by 3 bases, and 15 bases separated the two germline ends. CDR3 length: 15 amino acids. The germline V gene encodes CDR1 SGHVS and CDR2 FQNEAQ. The CDR3 region has the DNA TGTGCCAGCAGCCTCTTAACAGGGTCTACAGATACGCAGTATTTT. It translates to CASSLLTGSTDTQYF.

This clonotype was counted ten times or more. This chain joins TRBV7-2 and TRBJ1-1, with TRBD1 identical over 10 bases. The germline V gene has CDR1 SGHTA and CDR2 FQGNSA. The CDR3 has 15 amino acids. After removal of 5 bases from V and 2 bases from J, the junction contained 5 bases not matched to a gene. CDR3: CASSPRDRGNTEAFF. CDR3 nucleotides: TGTGCCAGCAGCCCCCGGGACAGGGGCAACACTGAAGCTTTCTTT.

A few counts support this clonotype. The chain is built from TRBV11-2 and TRBJ1-2; TRBD1 matches at 12 bases. With 2 bases clipped from V and 6 bases from J, the junction kept 7 bases outside the gene matches. This CDR3 is 16 amino acids long. Germline V CDR1 and CDR2: SGHAT, FQNNGV. This chain's CDR3 is CASSLSGTGGANGYTF. Here the CDR3 DNA reads TGTGCCAGCAGCTTATCCGGGACAGGGGGCGCGAATGGCTACACCTTC.

This clonotype was counted ten times or more. CDR3 bases: TGTGCCAGCAGTGTCTTTCTAGTAGCGGGGGGGAAACCCGGGGAGCTGTTTTTT. Translated: CASSVFLVAGGKPGELFF. This chain links TRBV6-1 with TRBJ2-2, with 11 positions matching TRBD2. Germline V gene sequence: CDR1 MNHNS, CDR2 SASEGT. The length of the CDR3 is 18 residues. With V trimmed by 4 bases and J by 6 bases, 13 bases remained unmatched.

This clonotype was picked up many times. This chain connects TRBV12-3 or TRBV12-4 to TRBJ2-1, with D unclear. CDR3 size: 15 residues. V was shortened by 2 bases and J by 5 bases, with 13 bases between the two germline ends. CDR3: CASSLILGLDNEQFF. DNA for the CDR3: TGTGCCAGCAGTTTAATACTGGGGTTGGACAATGAGCAGTTCTTC.